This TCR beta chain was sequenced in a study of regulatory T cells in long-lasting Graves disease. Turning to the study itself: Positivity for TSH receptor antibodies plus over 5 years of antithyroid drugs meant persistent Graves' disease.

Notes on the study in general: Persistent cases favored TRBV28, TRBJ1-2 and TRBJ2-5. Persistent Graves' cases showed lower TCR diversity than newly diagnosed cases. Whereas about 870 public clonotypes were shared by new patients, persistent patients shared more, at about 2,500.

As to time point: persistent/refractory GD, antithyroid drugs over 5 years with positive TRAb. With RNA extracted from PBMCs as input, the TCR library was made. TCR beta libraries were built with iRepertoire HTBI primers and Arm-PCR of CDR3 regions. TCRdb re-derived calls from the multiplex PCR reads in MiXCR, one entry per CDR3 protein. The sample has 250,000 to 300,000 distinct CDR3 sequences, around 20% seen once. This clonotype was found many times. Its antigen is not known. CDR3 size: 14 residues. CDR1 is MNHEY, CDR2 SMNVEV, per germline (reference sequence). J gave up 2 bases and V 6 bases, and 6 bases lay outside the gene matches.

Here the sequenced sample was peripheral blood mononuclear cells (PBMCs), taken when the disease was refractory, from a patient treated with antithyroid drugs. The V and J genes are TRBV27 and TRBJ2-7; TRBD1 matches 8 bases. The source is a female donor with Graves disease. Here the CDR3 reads CASSTTGEPYEQYF. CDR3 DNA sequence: TGTGCCAGCAGCACGACAGGGGAACCCTACGAGCAGTACTTC.